The clone carrying this T cell receptor beta chain turned up a few times. Its matching antigen is unknown. Primers included in the PCR were 60 Vbeta and 13 Jbeta primers. Only in-frame clones appear in the TCRdb table, and some are missing; sequencing was by immunoSEQ multiplex PCR. The sample has 90,000 to 100,000 clones, 77% seen once. The source of the sample is a study of cytomegalovirus exposure and HLA in healthy donors. Findings and caveats of the study: In a later analysis, parvovirus B19, influenza, CMV and Epstein-Barr virus appeared linked to several top co-occurrence clusters. By HLA locus, TCR association rates varied in a later analysis, with DRB1 showing the most and HLA-C the fewest.

The CDR3 extends over 11 amino acids. In germline, CDR1 is MNHNS, CDR2 SASEGT. V was trimmed by 11 bases and J by 5 bases, leaving 12 bases between them. The clonotype comes from a female donor in good health and CMV-seronegative. The specimen sequenced was PBMCs. This rearrangement joins TRBV6-1 to TRBJ1-2; the D is unclear. The CDR3: CAAGVRYGYTF. CDR3 sequence (DNA): TGTGCCGCCGGGGTTAGGTATGGCTACACCTTC.